There are many counts of the clone carrying this TCR beta chain. Its antigen is still unknown. The V gene's germline CDR1 is DFQATT and CDR2 SNEGSKA (reference sequence). Trimming removed 5 bases from V and 5 bases from J, with 22 bases in between. The CDR3 length is 15 residues. This entry is derived from a study of Graves' ophthalmopathy and Graves' hyperthyroidism. Amplification of TCR beta CDR3 regions used RNA transcripts. The first-round RT-PCR employed HTBI primers together with the Qiagen OneStep RT-PCR kit. A multiplex PCR was then performed as the second round. TCRdb reprocessed the multiplex PCR reads via MiXCR and lists one record per CDR3 protein. Here the sample spans roughly 300,000 distinct CDR3 sequences, about 17% being singletons. Pregnancy or lactation, uncontrolled infections and other autoimmune diseases were grounds for excluding patients. Points from the study as a whole: A majority of expanded thyroid clonotypes exceeding 0.001 frequency were likewise present in blood. The model's prediction of ophthalmopathy progression had roughly 70% sensitivity and around 78% specificity.

The sequencing sample was made of peripheral blood. The V and J genes are TRBV20-1 and TRBJ2-7; the D gene is possibly TRBD1 (6 bases). The TCR comes from an adult man with Graves' ophthalmopathy. CDR3 protein: CSAGRFLTGSNEQYF. CDR3 sequence (DNA): TGCAGTGCTGGGCGTTTTTTAACAGGGAGCAACGAGCAGTACTTC.